The rows below give T cell receptor beta chains drawn from one sample of a study of patients and donors after allogeneic stem cell transplantation. TCRdb fed the RT-PCR reads into MiXCR, producing one record per CDR3 protein. Among hundreds of thousands of distinct CDR3 sequences listed, approximately 16% were seen once. The source material was blood, either unsorted or a sorted T cell fraction (not recorded which). The receptors were sampled from a human donor who was either an allogeneic HSCT recipient or a stem cell or donor lymphocyte infusion donor (not recorded which). It is not recorded whose cells these are; they may come from a transplant donor. CDR3s include the opening cysteine and the closing phenylalanine or tryptophan. The D gene is left open where the match is weak. Some rows have no size entry. The others give once, few or many, or a class for an expanded clone.

NA	TRBV18	NA	TRBJ1-2	CASSPLPFSDYGYTF	TGTGCCAGCTCACCACTCCCATTTAGCGACTATGGCTACACCTTC
NA	TRBV20-1	TRBD1	TRBJ2-3	CSARRGQFTDTQYF	TGCAGTGCTAGGAGGGGACAGTTCACAGATACGCAGTATTTT
few	TRBV3-1	NA	TRBJ1-2	CASSPGRLYGYTF	TGTGCCAGCAGCCCTGGACGCCTCTATGGCTACACCTTC
NA	TRBV20-1	TRBD2	TRBJ2-1	CSARDPTSGREGEQFF	TGCAGTGCTAGAGACCCGACTAGCGGGAGGGAAGGTGAGCAGTTCTTC
NA	TRBV18	NA	TRBJ2-4	CASSPQRGAGAKNIQYF	TGTGCCAGCTCACCTCAGAGAGGCGCTGGGGCCAAAAACATTCAGTACTTC
many	TRBV5-1	NA	TRBJ2-3	CASSLGRASTDTQYF	TGTGCCAGCAGCTTAGGGCGGGCTAGCACAGATACGCAGTATTTT
few	TRBV20-1	TRBD2	TRBJ2-7	CSALLAGVSYEQYF	TGCAGTGCTCTTCTAGCGGGGGTCTCCTACGAGCAGTACTTC
NA	TRBV5-1	TRBD2	TRBJ2-4	CASSSGEKAKNIQYF	TGCGCCAGCAGTAGCGGGGAGAAAGCCAAAAACATTCAGTACTTC
many	TRBV5-1	TRBD2	TRBJ2-1	CASSTGGGSRSYNEQFF	TGCGCCAGCAGCACGGGAGGCGGAAGTCGCTCCTACAATGAGCAGTTCTTC
few	TRBV4-1	NA	TRBJ1-5	CASSQGTEYSNQPQHF	TGCGCCAGCAGCCAAGGGACAGAATATAGCAATCAGCCCCAGCATTTT